Below are 13 T cell receptor beta chains sequenced from a single sample in a study of neoadjuvant anti-PD-1 for oral cavity cancer. Assay: immunoSEQ multiplex PCR; the TCRdb copy retains only in-frame clones and omits some. In the table there are 60,000 to 75,000 clones, around 88% of which are singletons. The sequenced sample was PBMCs, obtained before nivolumab (anti-PD-1) treatment. The receptors stem from a person between 40 and 80 years old with oral cavity squamous cell carcinoma.

As for this clone: The sample carries other DNA sequences with the same CDR3. The CDR3 reads CASSYGGAPNEKLFF. Here the CDR3 DNA reads TGTGCCAGCAGTTACGGGGGGGCCCCTAATGAAAAACTGTTTTTT. This chain links TRBV6-5 with TRBJ1-4; maybe TRBD1 (6 bases). Germline assignment: CDR1 MNHEY and CDR2 SVGAGI. The CDR3 is 15 residues long. Trimming pared 2 bases from V and 3 bases from J, leaving 10 bases between.

On this clone itself: Other DNA sequences in this specimen translate into the identical CDR3. The chain carries TRBV7-9 and TRBJ1-4; 8 bases fit TRBD1. The CDR3 contains 14 residues. Germline CDR1 is SEHNR and CDR2 is FQNEAQ (reference sequence). Unmatched junction bases numbered 4, after V lost 5 bases and J lost 5 bases. The CDR3 here is CASSPQGANEKLFF. The CDR3 coding sequence is TGTGCCAGCAGCCCTCAGGGGGCGAATGAAAAACTGTTTTTT. Drawing the rest from reference TRBV7-9 and TRBJ1-4, the complete variable domain is DTGVSQNPRHKITKRGQNVTFRCDPISEHNRLYWYRQTLGQGPEFLTYFQNEAQLEKSRLLSDRFSAERPKGSFSTLEIQRTEQGDSAMYLCASSPQGANEKLFFGSGTQLSVL.

The CDR3 sequence is CASSPPTGGNQPQHF. The CDR3 DNA reads TGTGCCAGCAGTCCCCCAACGGGAGGGAATCAGCCCCAGCATTTT. This chain joins TRBV6-1 and TRBJ1-5, with D unclear. V lost 5 bases, J lost 4 bases, and 15 bases lay in between. This CDR3 has 15 amino acids. The V gene's germline CDR1 is MNHNS and CDR2 SASEGT.

This sequence joins TRBV7-3 and TRBJ2-1; 8 bases map to TRBD2. After removal of 6 bases from V and 3 bases from J, the junction contained 4 bases not matched to a gene. Per germline, CDR1 SGHTA and CDR2 FQGTGA. The CDR3 extends over 14 amino acids. CDR3 residues: CASSRSGGYNEQFF. The CDR3 nucleotides read TGTGCCAGCAGTCGAAGCGGGGGCTACAATGAGCAGTTCTTC.

This sequence joins TRBV4-1 and TRBJ1-4; D not resolved. Trimming removed 1 base from V and 8 bases from J, with 23 bases in between. This CDR3 is built from 18 residues. The V gene's germline CDR1 is MGHRA and CDR2 YSYEKL. The CDR3 DNA is TGCGCCAGCAGCCAAGGTACCCTCTACCGGGGATGGAGAGAAAAACTGTTTTTT. This codes for CASSQGTLYRGWREKLFF.

In the case of this clone: A much larger clonotype is one base distant, so this may be a read error. The V call is TRBV5-5, the J call TRBJ2-3; unclear D gene. The germline CDR1 and CDR2 sequences are SGHKS and YYEKEE (reference sequence). With 0 bases removed from V and 2 bases from J, the gap between germline ends came to 1 base. This CDR3 contains 12 residues. In DNA form, the CDR3 reads TGTGCCAGCAGCTTGGTCACAGATACGCAGTATTTT. Amino acids: CASSLVTDTQYF.

The chain uses TRBV9 and TRBJ1-2, with unresolved D. CDR3 length equals 15 residues. Germline CDR1 is SGDLS and CDR2 is YYNGEE. V lost 0 bases and J lost 4, with 13 bases in between. CDR3 DNA sequence: TGTGCCAGCAGCGTAGACTACGGGCGGGCCTATGGCTACACCTTC. Its translation: CASSVDYGRAYGYTF.

V and J are TRBV5-6 and TRBJ1-1, with 9 bases identical to TRBD1. CDR3 size: 14 residues. The ends lost 5 bases at V and 5 bases at J; junction bases unmatched: 7. Germline lookup yields CDR1 SGHDT and CDR2 YYEEEE. The DNA of the CDR3 is TGTGCCAGCAGTCGCCGGGACAGGGTAACTGAAGCTTTCTTT. It translates to CASSRRDRVTEAFF. The complete variable domain, with remaining parts taken from reference TRBV5-6 and TRBJ1-1, reads DAGVTQSPTHLIKTRGQQVTLRCSPKSGHDTVSWYQQALGQGPQFIFQYYEEEERQRGNFPDRFSGHQFPNYSSELNVNALLLGDSALYLCASSRRDRVTEAFFGQGTRLTVV.

V is TRBV6-1 and J is TRBJ1-6; D call uncertain. The CDR3 has 15 residues. V was clipped by 0 bases and J by 9 bases, with 12 bases between them. Per germline, CDR1 MNHNS and CDR2 SASEGT. The CDR3 nucleotides are TGTGCCAGCAGTGAAGCTAGATCAATGGGTTCACCCCTCCACTTT. It translates to CASSEARSMGSPLHF.

This chain joins TRBV6-5 and TRBJ1-5, with D perhaps TRBD1 (6 bases). The CDR3 is 14 amino acids. Germline loops: CDR1 MNHEY, CDR2 SVGAGI. With 6 bases removed from V and 2 bases from J, the gap between germline ends came to 11 bases. This CDR3 reads CASSRAGGNQPQHF. The CDR3 DNA reads TGTGCCAGCAGCCGCGCAGGGGGCAATCAGCCCCAGCATTTT.

The rearrangement uses TRBV28 and TRBJ2-5, with D uncertain. V was pared by 7 bases and J by 5 bases, with 8 bases between. Germline CDR1 MDHEN, CDR2 SYDVKM. The CDR3 sequence is 11 residues long. This CDR3 reads CASTISETQYF. CDR3 nucleotide sequence: TGTGCCAGCACCATTAGCGAGACCCAGTACTTC.

V and J are TRBV7-2 and TRBJ1-5; the match to TRBD1 covers 8 bases. Germline CDR1 and CDR2: SGHTA and FQGNSA. Trimming took 6 bases from V and 5 from J; bases not matched to a gene: 12. This CDR3 spans 16 amino acids. The CDR3 coding sequence is TGTGCCAGCAGGGTCCACGGATCAGGGGGCTATCAGCCCCAGCATTTT. As protein: CASRVHGSGGYQPQHF.

V and J are TRBV5-1 and TRBJ1-4; 8 nucleotides line up with TRBD1. This CDR3 is built from 14 residues. The germline CDR1 and CDR2 sequences are SGHRS and YFSETQ. After removal of 4 bases from V and 8 bases from J, the junction contained 7 bases not matched to a gene. The chain's CDR3 is CASSAGGAEEKLFF. The CDR3 DNA follows: TGCGCCAGCAGCGCAGGGGGCGCGGAGGAAAAACTGTTTTTT.